A single sample is the source of the 12 T cell receptor beta chains below, sequenced in a study of blood T cell repertoires in COVID-19. Some clones are missing from TCRdb's copy, which holds only in-frame ones; the method was immunoSEQ multiplex PCR. This table has about 280,000 clones, around 87% appearing once. The specimen was peripheral blood. The receptors originated from a woman aged 25 to 39 who had recovered from COVID-19.

This chain's CDR3 is CASSESTSGGIDTQYF. CDR3 coding DNA: TGCGCCAGCAGTGAGTCGACTAGCGGGGGGATAGATACGCAGTATTTT. This chain links TRBV10-2 with TRBJ2-3, with 13 nucleotides matching TRBD2. The CDR3 sequence is 16 residues long. V was clipped by 0 bases and J by 5 bases; unmatched bases: 2. Per germline, CDR1 WSHSY and CDR2 SAAADI.

The gene calls are TRBV6-2 or TRBV6-3 and TRBJ1-1, with TRBD1 as a possible D gene (5 bases). V was trimmed by 5 bases and J by 0 bases, leaving 16 bases between them. Germline CDR1 reads MNHEY; CDR2 reads SVGEGT. The CDR3 length is 16 residues. Here the CDR3 reads CASSGNRYYMNTEAFF. CDR3 nucleotides: TGTGCCAGCAGTGGCAACAGGTACTACATGAACACTGAAGCTTTCTTT.

The V gene is TRBV13, the J gene TRBJ2-1; 9 bases are a match to TRBD1. The CDR3 totals 16 residues. V was clipped by 3 bases and J by 10 bases; unmatched bases: 13. Germline V lookup: CDR1 PRHDT, CDR2 FYEKMQ (reference sequence). As DNA, the CDR3 is TGTGCCAGCAGCTTTTCCCAGCCGGGACAGGGTGGGGAGCAGTTCTTC. It yields the protein CASSFSQPGQGGEQFF.

The gene calls are TRBV25-1 and TRBJ1-1; possible D gene TRBD1, 5 bases. The germline V gene encodes CDR1 MGHDK and CDR2 SYGVNS. V lost 4 bases to trimming and J lost 11 bases, with 17 bases between them. The CDR3 contains 13 residues. The CDR3 loop is CASSGGTAYGAFF. CDR3 nucleotides: TGTGCCAGCAGTGGAGGGACTGCCTATGGTGCTTTCTTT.

Here the CDR3 reads CASRDGGYEQYF. As DNA, the CDR3 is TGTGCCAGCAGAGATGGGGGGTACGAGCAGTACTTC. This chain uses TRBV12-3 or TRBV12-4 with TRBJ2-7, with TRBD2 as a possible D gene (6 bases). V lost 6 bases and J lost 4, with 10 bases in between. The CDR3 is 12 amino acids.

V usage is TRBV10-3 and J usage is TRBJ2-1; 8 bases are shared with TRBD2. CDR1 ENHRY and CDR2 SYGVKD come from the germline V gene. V shed 6 bases and J 7 bases; nucleotides not matched to a gene: 11. The CDR3 length is 15 residues. CDR3 sequence (DNA): TGTGCCATCAGCCCCCCGGGAGGGGTTGGGAATGAGCAGTTCTTC. Encoded protein: CAISPPGGVGNEQFF.

V and J are TRBV5-1 and TRBJ2-3; no firm D call. V shed 0 bases and J shed 3 bases, with 8 bases lying between them. Germline CDR1 SGHRS, CDR2 YFSETQ. The CDR3 covers 14 residues. The CDR3 reads CASSLATRTDTQYF. The CDR3 DNA reads as TGCGCCAGCAGCTTGGCCACGAGGACAGATACGCAGTATTTT.

The chain joins TRBV20-1 to TRBJ2-5, with D possibly TRBD2 on 5 matching bases. The CDR3 is 13 amino acids. Trimming took off 3 bases at V and 4 bases at J, with 12 bases between the two ends. Germline CDR1 DFQATT, CDR2 SNEGSKA (reference sequence). CDR3 sequence: CSASPLARETQYF. The CDR3 nucleotides read TGCAGTGCTAGTCCCCTAGCACGAGAGACCCAGTACTTC.

The chain recombines TRBV19 with TRBJ1-2, with 10 bases that match TRBD1. The CDR3 length is 14 residues. CDR1 and CDR2 from the germline V gene are LNHDA and SQIVND (reference sequence). J gave up 3 bases and V 3 bases, and 1 base lay outside the gene matches. The CDR3: CASSIGTGDYGYTF. For the CDR3, the DNA is TGTGCCAGTAGTATTGGGACAGGGGACTATGGCTACACCTTC.

This sequence joins TRBV5-1 and TRBJ2-7; tentative D call: TRBD2 (5 bases). This CDR3 region has 14 residues. Trimming took off 5 bases at V and 3 bases at J, with 15 bases between the two ends. From germline, CDR1 is SGHRS and CDR2 YFSETQ. CDR3: CASSRERWGYEQYF. The CDR3 DNA is TGCGCCAGCAGTCGGGAAAGGTGGGGCTACGAGCAGTACTTC.

The chain couples TRBV6-5 to TRBJ1-1; TRBD1 might be the D (5 bases). The CDR3 spans 12 residues. Germline CDR1 reads MNHEY; CDR2 reads SVGAGI. Trimming removed 7 bases from V and 4 bases from J, with 10 bases in between. The CDR3 loop reads CASKTVGTEAFF. The CDR3 coding sequence is TGTGCCAGCAAGACAGTCGGCACTGAAGCTTTCTTT.

This clone was seen once. This chain uses TRBV6-5 with TRBJ2-2; tentative D call: TRBD2 (5 bases). There are 15 residues in the CDR3. Germline CDR1 reads MNHEY; CDR2 reads SVGAGI. V was cut by 8 bases and J by 1 base, with 14 bases left in between. Here the CDR3 reads CASGRGAKNTGELFF. DNA for the CDR3: TGTGCCAGCGGACGGGGAGCAAAGAACACCGGGGAGCTGTTTTTT.